The 32 T cell receptor beta chains given below trace back to one sample, sequenced in a study of technical replicates of blood from several donors. The method was immunoSEQ multiplex PCR; TCRdb's version includes in-frame clones alone and lacks a portion of them. There are more than 95,000 clones in the sample; around 95% occur only once, and 0.2% to 0.25% lies in the top ten. The sequenced material came from T cells isolated from PBMCs. The receptors originated from a human donor in good health.

The rearrangement links TRBV6-1 to TRBJ2-3; perhaps TRBD1 as D (5 bases). The CDR3 runs to 13 residues. Trimming stripped 8 bases from V and 2 bases from J, with 11 bases between. Germline V lookup: CDR1 MNHNS, CDR2 SASEGT. The CDR3 DNA follows: TGTGCCAGCCTGGGGCTCAACACAGATACGCAGTATTTT. Encoded protein: CASLGLNTDTQYF.

V usage is TRBV4-1 and J usage is TRBJ2-7; 7 nucleotides line up with TRBD2. Germline CDR1 reads MGHRA; CDR2 reads YSYEKL. The CDR3 is 15 residues long. Germline trimming cut 4 bases from V and 3 bases from J; bases unmatched to any gene: 9. The CDR3 DNA reads as TGCGCCAGCAGCCTAAGACTAGCTGAAGACTACGAGCAGTACTTC. Translation: CASSLRLAEDYEQYF.

This clone was picked up one time. The genes are TRBV28 and TRBJ1-4; 7 bases line up with TRBD1. The CDR3 is 16 amino acids. V was clipped by 8 bases and J by 7 bases; unmatched bases: 16. The germline V gene encodes CDR1 MDHEN and CDR2 SYDVKM. The CDR3 protein is CASGGSEQGSREKLFF. In nucleotides, the CDR3 is TGTGCCAGCGGGGGGAGCGAACAGGGGTCTCGTGAAAAACTGTTTTTT.

The CDR3: CASSPLAGGTGETQYF. The CDR3 nucleotides are TGTGCCAGCAGTCCTCTAGCGGGAGGTACTGGAGAGACCCAGTACTTC. V gene TRBV27 combines with J gene TRBJ2-5; TRBD2 aligns across 11 bases. The CDR3 extends over 16 amino acids. V lost 5 bases to trimming and J lost 4 bases; unmatched junction nucleotides: 9. Germline loops: CDR1 MNHEY, CDR2 SMNVEV (reference sequence).

The rearrangement uses TRBV13 and TRBJ2-7, with 13 bases lining up with TRBD2. The CDR3 extends over 16 amino acids. Germline V gives CDR1 PRHDT, CDR2 FYEKMQ (reference sequence). The V segment lost 4 bases and the J segment 2 bases; nucleotides outside the gene matches: 5. CDR3: CASSYGLAGETYEQYF. As DNA, the CDR3 is TGTGCCAGCAGCTACGGACTAGCGGGGGAGACCTACGAGCAGTACTTC.

The chain recombines TRBV28 with TRBJ1-2, with D perhaps TRBD1 (5 bases). Germline-derived CDR1 and CDR2 are MDHEN and SYDVKM. Trimming pared 3 bases from V and 3 bases from J, leaving 20 bases between. This CDR3 contains 17 residues. CDR3 residues: CASSLMGLGDSDYGYTF. CDR3 DNA: TGTGCCAGCAGTTTGATGGGGTTGGGGGACTCTGACTATGGCTACACCTTC.

Here the CDR3 reads CASEQPAGGETQYF. DNA of the CDR3: TGTGCCAGCGAACAGCCAGCGGGAGGGGAGACCCAGTACTTC. V is TRBV21-1 and J is TRBJ2-5; the table's D call of TRBD2 was not tested on the DNA. TRBV21-1 is recorded as a pseudogene. This CDR3 comprises 14 residues.

The gene calls are TRBV28 and TRBJ2-7; 9 positions match TRBD1. Losses at the gene ends were 4 bases for V and 4 bases for J; bases not matched to a gene: 2. Germline V gene lookup returns CDR1 MDHEN and CDR2 SYDVKM. There are 13 residues in the CDR3. The CDR3 DNA follows: TGTGCCAGCAGTTGGGACAGGGTTTACGAGCAGTACTTC. Protein sequence: CASSWDRVYEQYF.

The V gene is TRBV27, the J gene TRBJ2-7; D is possibly TRBD1 (5 bases). Trimming removed 5 bases at V and 3 bases at J, with 14 bases between. CDR1 is MNHEY and CDR2 is SMNVEV in the germline V gene (reference sequence). This CDR3 contains 14 residues. The CDR3 protein is CASSHQVGHYEQYF. The CDR3 region has the DNA TGTGCCAGCAGTCACCAGGTTGGACACTACGAGCAGTACTTC.

Concerning this clone itself: Mismatch with germline at one junction end may stem from a read error. V gene TRBV6-1 combines with J gene TRBJ1-1, with 8 positions matching TRBD1. In germline, CDR1 is MNHNS, CDR2 SASEGT. The CDR3 covers 15 residues. In DNA, the CDR3 is TGTGCCAGCAGCGAAGCCGGGACAGGGAACACTGAAGCTTTCTTT. Protein sequence: CASSEAGTGNTEAFF.

This chain connects TRBV28 to TRBJ2-7, with 7 bases matching TRBD1. The germline CDR1 and CDR2 sequences are MDHEN and SYDVKM. The CDR3 consists of 14 residues. Losses at the gene ends were 3 bases for V and 6 bases for J; bases not matched to a gene: 8. CDR3: CASSLLRQGAEQYF. In DNA, the CDR3 is TGTGCCAGCAGTTTGCTCCGACAGGGTGCCGAGCAGTACTTC.

This clone was seen just once. The gene calls are TRBV27 and TRBJ1-6; D remains unclear. Germline assignment: CDR1 MNHEY and CDR2 SMNVEV (reference sequence). V was shortened by 3 bases and J by 9 bases, with 21 bases between the two germline ends. The CDR3 sequence is 17 residues long. The CDR3 here is CASSFNFLSTPRSPLHF. The CDR3 region has the DNA TGTGCCAGCAGTTTTAATTTCTTGTCGACTCCTCGTTCACCCCTCCACTTT.

This chain connects TRBV9 to TRBJ2-7; 7 positions agree with TRBD1. CDR1 and CDR2 from the germline V gene are SGDLS and YYNGEE. V lost 2 bases and J lost 2; bases outside the gene matches: 1. There are 13 residues in the CDR3. The CDR3 region has the DNA TGTGCCAGCAGCGTGGGACAGACCTACGAGCAGTACTTC. It codes for CASSVGQTYEQYF.

The chain is built from TRBV18 and TRBJ2-3; TRBD2 agrees at 7 bases. The CDR3 runs 16 residues. The junction had 5 bases not matched to a gene; V was cut back by 2 bases and J by 0 bases. In germline, CDR1 is KGHSH, CDR2 LQKENI. CDR3 nucleotide sequence: TGTGCCAGCTCACCAACGTCTAGCGGAAGCACAGATACGCAGTATTTT. It translates to CASSPTSSGSTDTQYF.

V gene TRBV7-3 combines with J gene TRBJ1-1; no clear D. Trimming cost V 6 bases and J 3 bases, with 17 bases left between them. CDR3 size: 15 residues. The germline gives CDR1 SGHTA, CDR2 FQGTGA. CDR3 sequence reads: CASSTGEGRDTEAFF. The CDR3 DNA is TGTGCCAGCAGTACCGGGGAGGGAAGGGACACTGAAGCTTTCTTT.

The chain couples TRBV28 to TRBJ2-2, with D possibly matching TRBD1 (7 bases). The CDR3 consists of 15 residues. The germline CDR1 and CDR2 sequences are MDHEN and SYDVKM. V was shortened by 2 bases and J by 5 bases, with 12 bases between the two germline ends. CDR3 in amino acids: CASSLDQGGTGELFF. CDR3 DNA: TGTGCCAGCAGTTTAGATCAGGGGGGAACCGGGGAGCTGTTTTTT.

V gene TRBV14 combines with J gene TRBJ1-2, with no clear D. Germline V CDR1 and CDR2: SGHDN, FVKESK. The V end was cut by 0 bases, the J end by 0 bases, with 14 bases between. The CDR3 contains 17 residues. The DNA of the CDR3 is TGTGCCAGCAGCCAAGATCGGGCTGGGGAGGCTAACTATGGCTACACCTTC. It translates to CASSQDRAGEANYGYTF.

The V and J genes are TRBV5-4 and TRBJ2-2; D is possibly TRBD2 (6 bases). Trimming stripped 4 bases from V and 10 bases from J, with 11 bases between. This CDR3 is built from 12 residues. Germline V lookup: CDR1 SGHNT, CDR2 YYREEE (reference sequence). The CDR3 bases are TGTGCCAGCAGCCGGGAGAAAGAGGAGCTGTTTTTT. Translating it yields CASSREKEELFF.

The chain couples TRBV6-6 to TRBJ1-4; D may be TRBD1 (6 bases). The CDR3 has 15 residues. CDR1 is MNHNY and CDR2 is SVGAGI in the germline V gene (reference sequence). Trimming took off 5 bases at V and 4 bases at J, with 14 bases between the two ends. CDR3 in DNA: TGTGCCAGCAGTGACACAGGGTTGATTAATGAAAAACTGTTTTTT. This codes for CASSDTGLINEKLFF.

The V gene is TRBV28, the J gene TRBJ1-4; D possibly corresponds to TRBD1 (6 bases). Trimming stripped 6 bases from V and 7 bases from J, with 21 bases between. Germline V gives CDR1 MDHEN, CDR2 SYDVKM. The CDR3 has 16 residues. Written as DNA, the CDR3 is TGTGCCAGCAGAAAAATGGACAGACGGAAAGTTGAAAAACTGTTTTTT. Its translation: CASRKMDRRKVEKLFF.

The chain joins TRBV4-1 to TRBJ2-2, with D perhaps TRBD2 (6 bases). The V end was cut by 3 bases, the J end by 0 bases, with 11 bases between. The germline V gene encodes CDR1 MGHRA and CDR2 YSYEKL. The CDR3 has 16 residues. CDR3 protein: CASSQGGTPNTGELFF. The CDR3 DNA follows: TGCGCCAGCAGCCAGGGGGGAACCCCGAACACCGGGGAGCTGTTTTTT.

The chain recombines TRBV2 with TRBJ2-7; TRBD2 matches at 9 bases. J was trimmed by 6 bases and V by 6 bases; bases with no gene match: 12. There are 15 residues in the CDR3. Germline lookup yields CDR1 SNHLY and CDR2 FYNNEI. The CDR3 nucleotides read TGTGCCAGCAGCGCTCTAGCGGGGCTAAGCGGCGAGCAGTACTTC. Its protein is CASSALAGLSGEQYF.

The chain joins TRBV6-6 to TRBJ2-1, with 10 bases aligning to TRBD2. Germline CDR1 is MNHNY and CDR2 is SVGAGI (reference sequence). The junction had 8 bases not matched to a gene; V was cut back by 5 bases and J by 7 bases. The CDR3 spans 15 residues. The CDR3 spells CASSRGLADGNEQFF. For the CDR3, the DNA is TGTGCCAGCAGTCGCGGACTAGCGGATGGGAATGAGCAGTTCTTC.

This clone was observed once. This chain links TRBV11-3 with TRBJ2-5; 9 nucleotides agree with TRBD2. The CDR3 runs to 14 residues. The J segment lost 5 bases and the V segment lost 1 base, leaving 2 bases of the junction unmatched. Germline loops: CDR1 SGHNT, CDR2 YENEEA. Here the CDR3 reads CASSLARGGETQYF. The CDR3 DNA follows: TGTGCCAGCAGCTTAGCGCGGGGGGGCGAGACCCAGTACTTC.

This sequence joins TRBV30 and TRBJ2-7, with D possibly being TRBD1 (6 bases). Trimming left V 8 bases short and J 0 bases short, with 20 bases between. The length of the CDR3 is 15 residues. Germline assignment: CDR1 GTSNPN and CDR2 SVGIG (reference sequence). The CDR3 sequence: CAVHGPGQPSYEQYF. In nucleotides, the CDR3 is TGTGCCGTCCATGGACCGGGACAACCCTCCTACGAGCAGTACTTC.

The rearrangement uses TRBV2 and TRBJ2-1; weak D call: TRBD2 (7 bases). CDR1 and CDR2 (germline): SNHLY, FYNNEI. The length of the CDR3 is 17 residues. V was shortened by 0 bases and J by 7 bases, with 19 bases between the two germline ends. The CDR3 is CASSEAPGVGGRNEQFF. The CDR3 DNA sequence: TGTGCCAGCAGTGAAGCTCCCGGGGTCGGGGGGCGAAATGAGCAGTTCTTC.

V gene TRBV7-9 combines with J gene TRBJ1-3; possibly TRBD1 for D (5 bases). V gave up 1 base and J gave up 4 bases, with 11 bases separating them. The germline gives CDR1 SEHNR, CDR2 FQNEAQ (reference sequence). The CDR3 extends over 15 amino acids. The CDR3 here is CASSLGGGAGNTIYF. CDR3 nucleotides: TGTGCCAGCAGCTTAGGGGGAGGGGCCGGAAACACCATATATTTT. The full variable domain, in which reference TRBV7-9 and TRBJ1-3 provide the parts outside the CDR3, is DTGVSQNPRHKITKRGQNVTFRCDPISEHNRLYWYRQTLGQGPEFLTYFQNEAQLEKSRLLSDRFSAERPKGSFSTLEIQRTEQGDSAMYLCASSLGGGAGNTIYFGEGSWLTVV.

This rearrangement joins TRBV27 to TRBJ2-5; D is possibly TRBD2 (6 bases). The CDR3 length is 15 residues. The germline V gene has CDR1 MNHEY and CDR2 SMNVEV (reference sequence). V lost 5 bases and J lost 5, with 18 bases in between. DNA of the CDR3: TGTGCCAGCAGTCCCCGGGTGGGCGGGACGGAGACCCAGTACTTC. Amino acid sequence: CASSPRVGGTETQYF.

This chain uses TRBV5-8 with TRBJ1-2; 7 bases fit TRBD1. J lost 4 bases, V lost 1 base, and 10 bases had no gene match. Germline assignment: CDR1 SGHTS and CDR2 YDEGEE. This CDR3 is 16 amino acids long. The CDR3 bases are TGTGCCAGCAGCTTGTTGATCCCGGCAGGGGGCTATGGCTACACCTTC. It encodes CASSLLIPAGGYGYTF. Based on the CDR3 plus reference TRBV5-8 and TRBJ1-2, the full variable domain is EAGVTQSPTHLIKTRGQQATLRCSPISGHTSVYWYQQALGLGLQFLLWYDEGEERNRGNFPPRFSGRQFPNYSSELNVNALELEDSALYLCASSLLIPAGGYGYTFGSGTRLTVV.

The rearrangement uses TRBV6-1 and TRBJ2-1, with 10 nucleotides matching TRBD1. V shed 7 bases, J shed 6 bases, and the junction held 9 bases outside the gene matches. From germline, CDR1 is MNHNS and CDR2 SASEGT. CDR3 length equals 15 residues. The CDR3 here is CASNLMGQGINEQFF. Here the CDR3 DNA reads TGTGCCAGCAACTTAATGGGACAGGGGATCAATGAGCAGTTCTTC.

This chain connects TRBV4-2 to TRBJ2-1; D may be TRBD1 (6 bases). Trimming removed 5 bases from V and 0 bases from J, with 8 bases in between. The CDR3 contains 14 residues. Germline V CDR1 and CDR2: LGHNA, YNFKEQ. The CDR3: CASSRGSSYNEQFF. The CDR3 DNA reads TGTGCCAGCAGCAGGGGGAGCTCCTACAATGAGCAGTTCTTC.

This chain connects TRBV18 to TRBJ1-1; TRBD1 aligns across 7 bases. V gave up 6 bases and J gave up 8 bases; unmatched junction bases: 12. The germline V gene encodes CDR1 KGHSH and CDR2 LQKENI. The CDR3 totals 14 residues. The CDR3 is CASSSDIGGQEAFF. As DNA, the CDR3 is TGTGCCAGCTCGTCAGATATAGGGGGCCAGGAAGCTTTCTTT.